The 16 T cell receptor beta chains listed next were all sequenced from one sample in a study of glioma-infiltrating T cells. TCR alpha and beta CDR3 regions were amplified from RNA using iRepertoire nested multiplex PCR. In TCRdb, the multiplex PCR reads were re-called with MiXCR into one record per CDR3 protein. The sample shows around 43,000 distinct CDR3 sequences, 20% to 25% of them seen only once. Material for sequencing was glioma tissue, nonneoplastic brain tissue, or PBMCs (not recorded which). Receptors were obtained from a human donor with low-grade glioma or glioblastoma, undergoing nonglioma brain surgery, or in good health (not recorded which).

This clonotype was found many times. The chain recombines TRBV19 with TRBJ1-6; tentative D call: TRBD1 (6 bases). Looked up from germline, CDR1 is LNHDA and CDR2 is SQIVND (reference sequence). This CDR3 is built from 15 residues. The ends were cut back, 3 bases at V and 9 bases at J, with 15 bases in the middle. This CDR3 is CASSITGNLASPLHF. CDR3 bases: TGTGCCAGTAGTATTACAGGGAATCTAGCTTCACCCCTCCACTTT.

This clonotype was observed many times. This rearrangement joins TRBV2 to TRBJ1-5, with a possible D match to TRBD1 (6 bases). The length of the CDR3 is 13 residues. The V gene's germline CDR1 is SNHLY and CDR2 FYNNEI. With 7 bases removed from V and 1 base from J, the gap between germline ends came to 8 bases. The CDR3 sequence is CASKGESNQPQHF. Written as DNA, the CDR3 is TGTGCCAGCAAGGGGGAAAGCAATCAGCCCCAGCATTTT.

In its sample, this clonotype was seen many times. The V and J genes are TRBV6-1 and TRBJ1-6, with 9 bases matching TRBD1. The CDR3 totals 15 residues. In germline, CDR1 is MNHNS, CDR2 SASEGT. Trimming took 8 bases from V and 14 from J; bases not matched to a gene: 16. CDR3 nucleotides: TGTGCCAGCGGTATAACTCGGACAGGGGTATTATCCCTCCACTTT. Its protein product is CASGITRTGVLSLHF.

Ten or more counts support this clonotype. V usage is TRBV5-4 and J usage is TRBJ2-1; D ambiguous. This CDR3 comprises 16 residues. Germline V gene data show CDR1 as SGHNT and CDR2 as YYREEE (reference sequence). The germline V and J ends were trimmed by 2 bases and 0 bases, with 12 bases remaining between them. The DNA for the CDR3 is TGTGCCAGCAGCTTAGGCGGCGCAAGCTCCTACAATGAGCAGTTCTTC. Amino acid sequence: CASSLGGASSYNEQFF.

This chain joins TRBV6-4 and TRBJ2-3; 13 nucleotides line up with TRBD2. V dropped 0 bases and J dropped 3; count of bases not matched to a gene: 0. The CDR3 is 16 amino acids. Germline-derived CDR1 and CDR2 are MRHNA and SNTAGT. The CDR3 protein is CASSDSGLAGTDTQYF. The CDR3 nucleotides read TGTGCCAGCAGTGACTCGGGACTAGCGGGAACAGATACGCAGTATTTT.

This clonotype showed up many times. Here the CDR3 reads CSARKGLVGPADTQYF. CDR3 DNA: TGCAGTGCTAGGAAGGGACTAGTCGGTCCCGCAGATACGCAGTATTTT. The chain links TRBV20-1 to TRBJ2-3; 8 bases fit TRBD2. The CDR3 contains 16 residues. Germline V lookup: CDR1 DFQATT, CDR2 SNEGSKA (reference sequence). V shed 3 bases, J shed 4 bases, and the junction held 12 bases outside the gene matches.

This clonotype was counted many times. The V call is TRBV5-1, the J call TRBJ2-2; D assignment may be TRBD1 or TRBD2 (5 bases each). Germline V gives CDR1 SGHRS, CDR2 YFSETQ. V was clipped by 4 bases and J by 5 bases, with 15 bases between them. CDR3 length equals 15 residues. The CDR3 protein is CASSQRQGETGELFF. CDR3 sequence (DNA): TGCGCCAGCAGCCAGCGGCAGGGAGAAACCGGGGAGCTGTTTTTT.

This clonotype was recorded many times. The CDR3, as DNA: TGTGCCACCAGCGGAAGACAGGGTTTGGTCACAGATACGCAGTATTTT. Translation: CATSGRQGLVTDTQYF. The genes are TRBV15 and TRBJ2-3; 7 bases align to TRBD1. J lost 2 bases, V lost 5 bases, and 10 bases had no gene match. The CDR3 length is 16 residues. CDR1 LNHNV and CDR2 YYDKDF come from the germline V gene (reference sequence). Looking up the rest from reference TRBV15 and TRBJ2-3 gives the full variable domain: DAMVIQNPRYQVTQFGKPVTLSCSQTLNHNVMYWYQQKSSQAPKLLFHYYDKDFNNEADTPDNFQSRRPNTSFCFLDIRSPGLGDTAMYLCATSGRQGLVTDTQYFGPGTRLTVL.

This clonotype was recorded many times. The J gene is TRBJ2-3, the V gene TRBV20-1; D is tentatively TRBD1 or TRBD2 (5 bases each). V was clipped by 4 bases and J by 2 bases, with 16 bases between them. The CDR3 has 15 residues. Germline V lookup: CDR1 DFQATT, CDR2 SNEGSKA (reference sequence). Here the CDR3 reads CSAKSGTFLTDTQYF. In DNA form, the CDR3 reads TGCAGTGCTAAATCCGGGACGTTCCTCACAGATACGCAGTATTTT.

J is TRBJ2-2 and V is TRBV19; no clear D gene. V lost 5 bases to trimming and J lost 1 base, with 14 bases between them. Per germline, CDR1 LNHDA and CDR2 SQIVND (reference sequence). The CDR3 covers 16 residues. The chain's CDR3 is CASSSFGRRNTGELFF. For the CDR3, the DNA is TGTGCCAGTAGTTCATTCGGACGGAGGAACACCGGGGAGCTGTTTTTT.

This clonotype was counted many times. The chain joins TRBV7-2 to TRBJ1-1; no clear D. The CDR3 sequence is 14 residues long. Germline assignment: CDR1 SGHTA and CDR2 FQGNSA. Trimming removed 2 bases from V and 2 bases from J, with 9 bases in between. In DNA form, the CDR3 reads TGTGCCAGCAGCTTATTATCGGACAACACTGAAGCTTTCTTT. It yields the protein CASSLLSDNTEAFF.

This clonotype was counted between two and nine times. The J gene is TRBJ2-7, the V gene TRBV2, with D possibly being TRBD2 (5 bases). V lost 8 bases and J 3 bases, leaving 8 bases between the germline ends. In germline, CDR1 is SNHLY, CDR2 FYNNEI. The CDR3 is 11 amino acids. The CDR3 here is CASDRGYEQYF. CDR3 coding DNA: TGTGCCAGCGACCGGGGCTACGAGCAGTACTTC. The variable domain in full, completed from reference TRBV2 and TRBJ2-7, reads EPEVTQTPSHQVTQMGQEVILRCVPISNHLYFYWYRQILGQKVEFLVSFYNNEISEKSEIFDDQFSVERPDGSNFTLKIRSTKLEDSAMYFCASDRGYEQYFGPGTRLTVT.

In this sample, this clonotype turned up many times. The chain joins TRBV12-3 or TRBV12-4 to TRBJ2-5, with 8 nucleotides matching TRBD1. After removal of 1 base from V and 2 bases from J, the junction contained 9 bases not matched to a gene. The CDR3 has 17 amino acids. Here the CDR3 reads CASSLGTGPFLQETQYF. The CDR3 coding sequence is TGTGCCAGCAGTTTAGGGACAGGGCCCTTTCTTCAAGAGACCCAGTACTTC.

Notes on this clonotype: Germline and junction disagree at one end, which may indicate a read error. The genes are TRBV6-5 and TRBJ2-5, with D uncertain. The CDR3 contains 15 residues. CDR1 MNHEY and CDR2 SVGAGI come from the germline V gene. Here the CDR3 reads CANSSRTLGQETKYF. CDR3 nucleotide sequence: TGTGCCAACAGTTCGAGGACCTTAGGGCAAGAGACCAAGTACTTC.

This clonotype was seen ten or more times. This chain joins TRBV6-6 and TRBJ1-3, with D unclear. Trimming removed 2 bases from V and 9 bases from J, with 5 bases in between. The CDR3 length is 11 residues. CDR1 and CDR2 from the germline V gene are MNHNY and SVGAGI (reference sequence). The CDR3 spells CASSYVGTIYF. In DNA, the CDR3 is TGTGCCAGCAGTTACGTGGGCACCATATATTTT.

In regard to this clonotype: This may be a read error, as it is one base from a much larger clone. The chain recombines TRBV4-1 with TRBJ2-7, with D unclear. Trimming pared 1 base from V and 6 bases from J, leaving 13 bases between. Germline CDR1 MGHRA, CDR2 YSYEKL. This CDR3 contains 14 residues. The CDR3 DNA reads as TGCGCCAGCAGCCAAGGGGAAGGTCCCTGCGAGCAGTACTTC. It yields the protein CASSQGEGPCEQYF.